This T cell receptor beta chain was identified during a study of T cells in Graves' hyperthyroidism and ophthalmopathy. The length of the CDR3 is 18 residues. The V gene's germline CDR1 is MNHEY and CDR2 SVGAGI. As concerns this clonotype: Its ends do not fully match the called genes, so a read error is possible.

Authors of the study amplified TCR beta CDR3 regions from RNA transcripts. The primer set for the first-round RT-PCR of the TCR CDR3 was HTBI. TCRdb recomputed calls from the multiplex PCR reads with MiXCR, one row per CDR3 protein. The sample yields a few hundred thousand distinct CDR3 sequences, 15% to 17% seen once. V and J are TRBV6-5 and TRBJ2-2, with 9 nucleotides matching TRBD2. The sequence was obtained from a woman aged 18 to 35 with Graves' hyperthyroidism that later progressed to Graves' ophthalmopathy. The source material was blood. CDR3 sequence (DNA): TGTGCCAGCAGTTACTCGATGGTAGCGGGAGATGGTACCGGGGAGCTGTCTTTT. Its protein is CASSYSMVAGDGTGELSF.